The sequence of this T cell receptor (beta chain) was determined in a study of cytomegalovirus exposure and HLA in healthy donors. Study-wide results and caveats: A highly shared variant cluster was judged a likely technical artifact.

Notes on this clone: Its antigen is as yet unknown. The sample contains more than one DNA sequence encoding this CDR3.

Researchers ran the PCR with 60 Vbeta and 13 Jbeta primers. Here immunoSEQ multiplex PCR was the method, and the copy in TCRdb shows in-frame clones only, minus some. This table has approximately 260,000 clones, 80% to 95% appearing once. V dropped 7 bases and J dropped 7; count of bases not matched to a gene: 12. The germline V gene encodes CDR1 SGHAT and CDR2 FQNNGV. This CDR3 contains 15 residues. This chain links TRBV11-2 with TRBJ2-2; 7 bases align to TRBD1. The sample taken for sequencing was PBMCs. This TCR was recovered from a girl under 10 years old in good health and CMV-seronegative. CDR3 sequence: CASKETGFRNGELFF. CDR3 nucleotides: TGTGCCAGCAAGGAGACAGGGTTTAGAAACGGGGAGCTGTTTTTT.